The 4 T cell receptor beta chains in this list originate from one sample, sequenced in a study of shared clonotypes between healthy human individuals. Naive CD8 cells comprised CD45RO-negative, CCR7-positively selected cells, excluding terminally differentiated effector memory CD45RA+ cells. Clones were sequenced by immunoSEQ multiplex PCR, and TCRdb holds only the in-frame ones, with some missing. The data hold about 2,100,000 clones, with about 92% observed a single time. Sequenced sample: naive CD8+ T cells from PBMCs. Receptors were obtained from a man younger than 35 in good health. Some clones in this sample may be carry-over from other donors' samples.

The rearrangement uses TRBV13 and TRBJ2-5; 10 nucleotides agree with TRBD2. The V segment lost 7 bases and the J segment 5 bases; nucleotides outside the gene matches: 13. CDR3 size: 16 residues. Germline values: CDR1 PRHDT, CDR2 FYEKMQ (reference sequence). In nucleotides, the CDR3 is TGTGCCAGCACAGCGGCAAGCGGGAGGGCAGGGGAGACCCAGTACTTC. Translating gives CASTAASGRAGETQYF. The entire variable domain, with the rest obtained from reference TRBV13 and TRBJ2-5, is as follows: AAGVIQSPRHLIKEKRETATLKCYPIPRHDTVYWYQQGPGQDPQFLISFYEKMQSDKGSIPDRFSAQQFSDYHSELNMSSLELGDSALYFCASTAASGRAGETQYFGPGTRLLVL.

V gene TRBV25-1 combines with J gene TRBJ2-3; 7 bases fit TRBD1. This CDR3 is built from 16 residues. The J segment lost 2 bases and the V segment lost 1 base, leaving 6 bases of the junction unmatched. Germline V gene sequence: CDR1 MGHDK, CDR2 SYGVNS. The CDR3 DNA is TGTGCCAGCAGTGAATGGGGCAGGGGGACCACAGATACGCAGTATTTT. This sequence encodes CASSEWGRGTTDTQYF.

This clone was counted a single time. The chain joins TRBV27 to TRBJ2-5; D may match TRBD1 or TRBD2 (5 bases each). Trimming stripped 2 bases from V and 5 bases from J, with 12 bases between. Germline CDR1 MNHEY, CDR2 SMNVEV (reference sequence). CDR3 length equals 14 residues. DNA of the CDR3: TGTGCCAGCAGTTTAGGGACGGCTCGCGAGACCCAGTACTTC. As protein: CASSLGTARETQYF.

Only one count was recorded for this clone. The rearrangement joins TRBV5-1 to TRBJ1-1; 9 positions match TRBD1. Per the germline V gene, CDR1 is SGHRS and CDR2 is YFSETQ. The J segment lost 6 bases and the V segment lost 2 bases, leaving 5 bases of the junction unmatched. This CDR3 has 14 residues. In DNA form, the CDR3 reads TGCGCCAGCAGCTTAACAGGGGGCTCCGCTGAAGCTTTCTTT. It is translated as CASSLTGGSAEAFF.